These T cell receptor beta chains were read from a single sample in a study of blood T cell repertoires in COVID-19. This table comes from immunoSEQ multiplex PCR, and its TCRdb copy is limited to in-frame clones, with some not included. The table has 150,000 to 200,000 clones, approximately 82% seen once; the top ten hold 22%. Sequencing input: peripheral blood. The receptors stem from a woman over 75 with acute or convalescent COVID-19. Each CDR3 is given with its conserved first and last residue. Size values are once, few and many counts, or a class for expanded clones, and some rows have none.

V: TRBV6-6; size: .; length: 16; CDR3: CASSYSRTRPNYGYTF
V: TRBV5-6; size: .; length: 18; CDR3: CASSLLVAASVNTDTQYF
V: TRBV10-2; size: .; length: 16; CDR3: CASSLSVPYSGNTIYF
V: TRBV19; size: .; length: 13; CDR3: CASSIGRENEQFF
V: TRBV5-4; size: .; length: 14; CDR3: CASSLGTESYEQYF
V: TRBV30; size: .; length: 15; CDR3: CAWVSTEGRADTQYF
V: TRBV10-3; size: .; length: 14; CDR3: CAISDLATQETQYF
V: TRBV11-2; size: .; length: 14; CDR3: CASTSTAINTEAFF
V: TRBV6-5; size: .; length: 14; CDR3: CASSYLAGDYGYTF
V: TRBV6-5; size: .; length: 12; CDR3: CASSLDTQTLHF
V: TRBV4-1; size: once; length: 13; CDR3: CASSHWFSYEQYF
V: TRBV12-5; size: .; length: 18; CDR3: CASGLRRKTGQGANEQFF
V: TRBV19; size: few; length: 19; CDR3: CASSQTPGDLGLRTDTQYF
V: TRBV7-2; size: once; length: 19; CDR3: CASSLESRAGGPSDNEQFF
V: TRBV5-1; size: .; length: 13; CDR3: CASSPVNTGELFF
V: TRBV30; size: .; length: 15; CDR3: CAWRDPDRGLEPQHF
V: TRBV7-9; size: .; length: 14; CDR3: CASTSDRASAEAFF
V: TRBV5-1; size: many; length: 15; CDR3: CASSPSGGAYNEQFF
V: TRBV27; size: .; length: 18; CDR3: CASSSNRDRFSSYNEQFF
V: TRBV5-1; size: .; length: 13; CDR3: CASRPAGTGELFF
V: TRBV10-3; size: .; length: 14; CDR3: CAIKRDRGSYEQYF
V: TRBV5-4; size: once; length: 14; CDR3: CASSLQEGRYGYTF
V: TRBV5-4; size: .; length: 16; CDR3: CASSLAPGGGSYEQYF
V: TRBV30; size: few; length: 11; CDR3: CAWSKSSPLHF
V: TRBV4-1; size: .; length: 15; CDR3: CASSLYDRGSDGYTF
V: TRBV7-9; size: .; length: 14; CDR3: CASSFDRSTGELFF
V: TRBV7-8; size: .; length: 16; CDR3: CASSLNLGQGGRGAFF
V: TRBV3-1/TRBV3-2; size: .; length: 17; CDR3: CASSQDMGQVSLTEAFF
V: TRBV5-1; size: .; length: 15; CDR3: CASRDQGASYNEQFF
V: TRBV10-3; size: few; length: 16; CDR3: CAISKQPGQGWETQYF
V: TRBV19; size: .; length: 14; CDR3: CASSPRGGVYEQYF
V: TRBV11-1; size: .; length: 10; CDR3: CASSGSWLFF